This T cell receptor beta chain was observed in a study of beta chain features in type 1 diabetes. Regarding the study as a whole: In cDNA sequencing, cells with high TCR expression could be over-represented. Within the patient group, naive, central memory and Treg TCRB repertoires appeared more similar to each other than within healthy donors. For Type 1 diabetes patients, all four CD4+ subsets carried TCRB CDR3s that were moderately but significantly shorter.

Isolated RNA was reverse transcribed in full, so expressed TCRB transcripts were sequenced. The method was immunoSEQ multiplex PCR; TCRdb's version includes in-frame clones alone and lacks a portion of them. The sample has some 350,000 clones; roughly 14% are singletons. Points on this clone: Its antigen is unknown.

Every participating donor gave one draw, a heparinised blood sample averaging roughly 100 mL. V dropped 0 bases and J dropped 4 bases, with 7 bases sitting between them. Germline CDR1 reads SGHRS; CDR2 reads YFSETQ. This CDR3 has 13 amino acids. The TCR sequence derives from a woman under 30 with type 1 diabetes. V is TRBV5-1 and J is TRBJ1-2, with no clear D. Specimen: naive CD4+ T cells from blood. CDR3 in amino acids: CASSLAVGYGYTF. CDR3 coding DNA: TGCGCCAGCAGCTTGGCCGTCGGCTATGGCTACACCTTC.